Each of the 2 T cell receptor beta chains below was sequenced from the same sample in a study of blood T cell repertoires in COVID-19. Sequenced by immunoSEQ multiplex PCR; TCRdb stores in-frame clones only, minus some. The sample lists under 200,000 clones, around 82% occurring once. Material for sequencing was PBMCs or T cells enriched from blood (not recorded which). The receptor set was obtained from a woman aged 55-69 years with acute COVID-19.

The chain is built from TRBV6-2 or TRBV6-3 and TRBJ2-7, with a possible D match to TRBD1 (6 bases). The CDR3 sequence is 14 residues long. Germline values: CDR1 MNHEY, CDR2 SVGEGT. Deletions cut 5 bases from V and 3 bases from J, with 14 bases between. CDR3 amino acids: CASSRQAPLYEQYF. CDR3 nucleotide sequence: TGTGCCAGCAGTCGACAGGCCCCCCTCTACGAGCAGTACTTC.

The J gene is TRBJ1-4, the V gene TRBV9; 9 bases agree with TRBD1. The CDR3 length is 15 residues. Trimming removed 0 bases from V and 5 bases from J; junction bases left unmatched: 2. In germline, CDR1 is SGDLS, CDR2 YYNGEE. DNA for the CDR3: TGTGCCAGCAGCGTAGGAGGGACAGGGAATGAAAAACTGTTTTTT. Protein product: CASSVGGTGNEKLFF.